Below are 9 T cell receptor beta chains sequenced from a single sample in a study of cytomegalovirus exposure and HLA in healthy donors. The PCR had 60 Vbeta and 13 Jbeta primers. The data were produced by immunoSEQ multiplex PCR, yet TCRdb's version contains in-frame clones alone and is incomplete. Of 65,000 to 85,000 clones listed, approximately 80% were seen once; the top ten hold approximately 8.9%. Sequenced sample: PBMCs. The receptors were gathered from a woman aged 40-49 years in good health and CMV-seropositive.

The DNA of the CDR3 is TGCGCCAGCAGCTTGGAGGGACAGTCTAGCACAGATACGCAGTATTTT. Translating it yields CASSLEGQSSTDTQYF. V gene TRBV5-1 combines with J gene TRBJ2-3; the match to TRBD1 covers 7 bases. The CDR3 consists of 16 residues. V shed 0 bases and J 0 bases; nucleotides not matched to a gene: 4. Germline CDR1 is SGHRS and CDR2 is YFSETQ.

The chain couples TRBV5-1 to TRBJ2-3; TRBD1 is a possible D gene (5 bases). V was cut by 0 bases and J by 1 base, with 12 bases left in between. There are 16 residues in the CDR3. Germline V gene lookup returns CDR1 SGHRS and CDR2 YFSETQ. DNA of the CDR3: TGCGCCAGCAGCTTGGTTTGGGGCCGAGGCACAGATACGCAGTATTTT. Translating it yields CASSLVWGRGTDTQYF. Complete variable domain (other parts from reference TRBV5-1 and TRBJ2-3): KAGVTQTPRYLIKTRGQQVTLSCSPISGHRSVSWYQQTPGQGLQFLFEYFSETQRNKGNFPGRFSGRQFSNSRSEMNVSTLELGDSALYLCASSLVWGRGTDTQYFGPGTRLTVL.

A word on this clone: Other DNA sequences of this sample code for an identical CDR3. CDR3 nucleotides: TGTGCCAGCAGTCTACGGACAGGGGACTATGGCTACACCTTC. Translated, it gives CASSLRTGDYGYTF. This chain links TRBV28 with TRBJ1-2; 9 bases line up with TRBD1. The J segment lost 3 bases and the V segment lost 5 bases, leaving 4 bases of the junction unmatched. Germline V gene lookup returns CDR1 MDHEN and CDR2 SYDVKM. CDR3 size: 14 residues.

The chain uses TRBV5-1 and TRBJ2-1; TRBD2 matches 12 bases. Looked up from germline, CDR1 is SGHRS and CDR2 is YFSETQ. The CDR3 length is 16 residues. V gave up 6 bases and J gave up 3 bases; unmatched junction bases: 7. CDR3 protein: CASTLAGGGSYNEQFF. In DNA form, the CDR3 reads TGCGCCAGCACGCTAGCGGGGGGGGGAAGCTACAATGAGCAGTTCTTC.

The V call is TRBV7-2, the J call TRBJ1-2; TRBD1 agrees at 7 bases. V lost 5 bases, J lost 5 bases, and 8 bases stayed unmatched. Germline assignment: CDR1 SGHTA and CDR2 FQGNSA. The CDR3 consists of 14 residues. The CDR3 DNA sequence: TGTGCCAGCAGCAAGGACCCGACAGGGTATGGCTACACCTTC. Its translation is CASSKDPTGYGYTF.

In DNA form, the CDR3 reads TGTGCCAGCAGCTTGGGCGGGACAGGACGTAACTATGGCTACACCTTC. This gives the protein CASSLGGTGRNYGYTF. V is TRBV5-6 and J is TRBJ1-2; 8 bases fit TRBD1. Germline V gene sequence: CDR1 SGHDT, CDR2 YYEEEE. J lost 1 base, V lost 0 bases, and 5 bases had no gene match. The CDR3 sequence is 16 residues long. The full variable domain, its missing parts supplied by reference TRBV5-6 and TRBJ1-2, is DAGVTQSPTHLIKTRGQQVTLRCSPKSGHDTVSWYQQALGQGPQFIFQYYEEEERQRGNFPDRFSGHQFPNYSSELNVNALLLGDSALYLCASSLGGTGRNYGYTFGSGTRLTVV.

This chain joins TRBV6-5 and TRBJ1-1, with a possible D match to TRBD1 (5 bases). The ends were cut back, 6 bases at V and 4 bases at J, with 15 bases in the middle. CDR3 length: 14 residues. CDR1 is MNHEY, CDR2 SVGAGI, per germline. The DNA of the CDR3 is TGTGCCAGCAGGGGGGGGGTGGGAAGCACTGAAGCTTTCTTT. This codes for CASRGGVGSTEAFF.

The CDR3 nucleotides read TGTGCCAGCAGCCAACAGGGGGCCAACGAGCAGTACTTC. Its protein product is CASSQQGANEQYF. The chain is built from TRBV7-3 and TRBJ2-7; 9 positions match TRBD1. J lost 5 bases, V lost 5 bases, and 4 bases had no gene match. This CDR3 is built from 13 residues. Germline V CDR1 and CDR2: SGHTA, FQGTGA. The full variable domain, with the rest looked up from reference TRBV7-3 and TRBJ2-7, is GAGVSQTPSNKVTEKGKYVELRCDPISGHTALYWYRQSLGQGPEFLIYFQGTGAADDSGLPNDRFFAVRPEGSVSTLKIQRTERGDSAVYLCASSQQGANEQYFGPGTRLTVT.

This clone was seen only a few times. The chain recombines TRBV4-3 with TRBJ1-1; D ambiguous. Germline V gives CDR1 LGHNA, CDR2 YSLEER. Trimming took 0 bases from V and 0 from J, leaving 8 bases between them. The CDR3 covers 15 residues. CDR3 coding DNA: TGCGCCAGCAGCCAAGACCGAGGATTGAACACTGAAGCTTTCTTT. It codes for CASSQDRGLNTEAFF.